This entry lists 13 T cell receptor beta chains sequenced from one sample in a study of CD8+ T cells in alopecia areata. Documented treatment: oral pan-JAK inhibitor, 5-10 mg twice daily. Reverse transcribed after extraction, RNA yielded cDNA as the sequencing template. Profiled with immunoSEQ multiplex PCR; TCRdb holds only in-frame clones, not every one. The table includes just over 150,000 clones, under 70% detected once. Sequenced here: CD4+ T cells sorted from blood, sampled at week 4, from a patient treated with tofacitinib. The receptors stem from a human donor with alopecia areata.

Only a few counts were recorded for this clone. This chain joins TRBV19 and TRBJ1-1, with 7 bases identical to TRBD1. The CDR3 is 14 amino acids. V was pared by 7 bases and J by 4 bases, with 9 bases of the junction left unmatched. The V gene's germline CDR1 is LNHDA and CDR2 SQIVND (reference sequence). The CDR3 bases are TGTGCCAGTACCCCCATCGACAGGGCCACTGAAGCTTTCTTT. Encoded protein: CASTPIDRATEAFF.

V and J are TRBV29-1 and TRBJ1-5; D is unresolved. Germline V lookup: CDR1 SQVTM, CDR2 ANQGSEA. This CDR3 has 13 residues. Deletions cut 4 bases from V and 1 base from J, with 8 bases between. The DNA for the CDR3 is TGCAGCGTTGGAGAGACCAGCAATCAGCCCCAGCATTTT. Translating it yields CSVGETSNQPQHF.

The chain carries TRBV4-3 and TRBJ1-1; D possibly corresponds to TRBD1 (5 bases). V gave up 4 bases and J gave up 5 bases, with 11 bases separating them. This CDR3 has 13 amino acids. The germline V gene encodes CDR1 LGHNA and CDR2 YSLEER. CDR3 sequence (DNA): TGCGCCAGCAGCCGAGAGGGGATGACTGAAGCTTTCTTT. Translating gives CASSREGMTEAFF.

The V gene is TRBV5-4, the J gene TRBJ2-7; a weak D match, TRBD2 (5 bases). Germline V lookup: CDR1 SGHNT, CDR2 YYREEE (reference sequence). This CDR3 spans 13 amino acids. V shed 5 bases and J shed 2 bases, with 11 bases lying between them. The CDR3 DNA reads as TGTGCCAGCAGTTCGGGATATCCCTACGAGCAGTACTTC. Translated, it gives CASSSGYPYEQYF.

Note on this clone: Other DNA sequences from this sample encode an identical CDR3 as well. The DNA for the CDR3 is TGTGCCAGCAGCGTCGGTGGGGTGAACACTGAAGCTTTCTTT. Translated, it gives CASSVGGVNTEAFF. The genes are TRBV9 and TRBJ1-1; no clear D gene. Germline lookup yields CDR1 SGDLS and CDR2 YYNGEE. The CDR3 length is 14 residues. V lost 2 bases to trimming and J lost 0 bases, with 8 bases between them.

CDR3 loop: CASSLGLQRRGEQFF. CDR3 in DNA: TGTGCCAGCAGCTTAGGTTTACAGAGACGGGGTGAGCAGTTCTTC. V usage is TRBV7-8 and J usage is TRBJ2-1; TRBD2 might be the D (5 bases). Deletions cut 1 base from V and 9 bases from J, with 16 bases between. Germline V CDR1 and CDR2: SGHVS, FQNEAQ. CDR3 length: 15 residues.

J is TRBJ1-1 and V is TRBV29-1; TRBD1 matches 8 bases. This CDR3 comprises 14 residues. The ends lost 5 bases at V and 1 base at J; junction bases unmatched: 6. CDR1 SQVTM and CDR2 ANQGSEA come from the germline V gene. The CDR3 nucleotides read TGCAGCGTTTACGGACAGGGAACGAACACTGAAGCTTTCTTT. Protein sequence: CSVYGQGTNTEAFF. Full variable domain (missing parts from reference TRBV29-1 and TRBJ1-1): SAVISQKPSRDICQRGTSLTIQCQVDSQVTMMFWYRQQPGQSLTLIATANQGSEATYESGFVIDKFPISRPNLTFSTLTVSNMSPEDSSIYLCSVYGQGTNTEAFFGQGTRLTVV.

The chain recombines TRBV5-1 with TRBJ2-5; no definite D call. The germline V and J ends were trimmed by 0 bases and 2 bases, with 14 bases remaining between them. The CDR3 contains 16 residues. From germline, CDR1 is SGHRS and CDR2 YFSETQ. This chain's CDR3 is CASSLADGNYQETQYF. Here the CDR3 DNA reads TGCGCCAGCAGCTTGGCCGACGGCAATTATCAAGAGACCCAGTACTTC.

The gene calls are TRBV30 and TRBJ2-4, with no clear D. CDR1 is GTSNPN, CDR2 SVGIG, per germline (reference sequence). V was trimmed by 0 bases and J by 6 bases, leaving 12 bases between them. CDR3 length: 14 residues. The CDR3 loop is CAWSVSHLGNIQYF. CDR3 coding DNA: TGTGCCTGGAGTGTCAGCCACTTGGGAAACATTCAGTACTTC.

J is TRBJ2-7 and V is TRBV11-2; 9 nucleotides match TRBD1. The CDR3 extends over 14 amino acids. Germline V CDR1 and CDR2: SGHAT, FQNNGV. Losses at the gene ends were 3 bases for V and 3 bases for J; bases not matched to a gene: 3. CDR3 in DNA: TGTGCCAGCAGCTTGGGACAGGGTTTCTACGAGCAGTACTTC. Protein: CASSLGQGFYEQYF.

This CDR3 reads CANSFGGTDTQYF. The CDR3 DNA is TGTGCCAACTCTTTCGGCGGGACAGATACGCAGTATTTT. The V and J genes are TRBV6-6 and TRBJ2-3, with D perhaps matching TRBD2 (5 bases). Looked up from germline, CDR1 is MNHNY and CDR2 is SVGAGI (reference sequence). V lost 10 bases, J lost 3 bases, and 14 bases lay in between. The CDR3 covers 13 residues.

V is TRBV30 and J is TRBJ1-5, with TRBD1 as a possible D gene (5 bases). V dropped 8 bases and J dropped 0 bases, with 11 bases sitting between them. This CDR3 region has 13 residues. The V gene's germline CDR1 is GTSNPN and CDR2 SVGIG (reference sequence). DNA for the CDR3: TGTGCCGGGGGAGGGTATAGCAATCAGCCCCAGCATTTT. Its protein is CAGGGYSNQPQHF.

This clone came up a few times. The chain recombines TRBV10-3 with TRBJ2-1, with TRBD2 as a possible D gene (6 bases). The CDR3 length is 13 residues. The germline CDR1 and CDR2 sequences are ENHRY and SYGVKD. The V gene lost 8 bases and the J gene lost 8 bases, with 16 bases spanning the gap. CDR3: CAIQPTGSHEQFF. The DNA of the CDR3 is TGTGCCATCCAACCTACCGGGAGCCATGAGCAGTTCTTC.